The 28 T cell receptor beta chains reported below all come from one sample, sequenced in a study of T cell responses to AZD1222 COVID-19 vaccine. Measured with immunoSEQ multiplex PCR; TCRdb has only the in-frame clones, and not every one. Here the sample spans some 52,000 clones, approximately 86% being singletons. Sequenced material: peripheral blood, taken 28 days after the second AZD1222 dose. The receptors stem from an adult who received the AZD1222 COVID-19 vaccine.

The chain is built from TRBV6-2 or TRBV6-3 and TRBJ2-7; D is unresolved. Trimming cost V 0 bases and J 7 bases, with 7 bases left between them. The length of the CDR3 is 12 residues. Looked up from germline, CDR1 is MNHEY and CDR2 is SVGEGT. The CDR3: CASSYSSREQYF. CDR3 in DNA: TGTGCCAGCAGTTACTCGAGTAGAGAGCAGTACTTC.

This clone was recorded a few times. The chain is built from TRBV27 and TRBJ2-1; 10 positions agree with TRBD2. J was trimmed by 7 bases and V by 6 bases; bases with no gene match: 15. CDR3 length: 17 amino acids. Germline assignment: CDR1 MNHEY and CDR2 SMNVEV (reference sequence). The CDR3 is CASSLGSLAGVRNEQFF. The CDR3 DNA reads TGTGCCAGCAGCTTAGGTTCCCTAGCGGGAGTAAGAAATGAGCAGTTCTTC.

This clone was recorded a few times. This chain links TRBV21-1 with TRBJ2-3; the table's D call, TRBD2, has no DNA check behind it. TRBV21-1 is a pseudogene locus. The CDR3 length is 16 residues. The CDR3 DNA is TGTGCCAGCAGCAAGGTGGCGGGAAGGGACACAGATACGCAGTATTTT. Translation: CASSKVAGRDTDTQYF.

The J gene is TRBJ1-3, the V gene TRBV12-3 or TRBV12-4; D call uncertain. This CDR3 is 12 amino acids long. V lost 10 bases and J lost 0, with 7 bases in between. The CDR3: CATYTSGNTIYF. CDR3 sequence (DNA): TGTGCCACCTACACCTCTGGAAACACCATATATTTT.

This chain uses TRBV21-1 with TRBJ2-6; the DNA was not compared with TRBD1, the D call given in the table. TRBV21-1 is described as a pseudogene. This CDR3 contains 18 residues. The CDR3 region has the DNA TGTGCCAGCAGCAAAGGGGACAGGGGCTCCTCTGGGGCCAACGTCCTGACTTTC. Amino acid sequence: CASSKGDRGSSGANVLTF.

The rearrangement links TRBV30 to TRBJ1-6; 7 bases are a match to TRBD1. V was pared by 1 base and J by 15 bases, with 12 bases of the junction left unmatched. The CDR3 runs 14 residues. Per germline, CDR1 GTSNPN and CDR2 SVGIG (reference sequence). The CDR3 reads CAWSDGRGTDNLHF. Written as DNA, the CDR3 is TGTGCCTGGAGTGACGGTCGCGGGACAGATAACCTCCACTTT.

This rearrangement joins TRBV4-2 to TRBJ2-7, with TRBD1 matching 9 bases. The germline gives CDR1 LGHNA, CDR2 YNFKEQ. The CDR3 consists of 16 residues. V was pared by 0 bases and J by 3 bases, with 6 bases of the junction left unmatched. In DNA, the CDR3 is TGTGCCAGCAGCCAAGATCGGCGGGGACAGGGCTACGAGCAGTACTTC. This translates into CASSQDRRGQGYEQYF.

J is TRBJ2-3 and V is TRBV5-1; D possibly corresponds to TRBD1 (6 bases). V was shortened by 5 bases and J by 6 bases, with 22 bases between the two germline ends. CDR3 length: 16 residues. From germline, CDR1 is SGHRS and CDR2 YFSETQ. The CDR3 DNA is TGCGCCAGCAGTTGGTCGAATCAGGGGAGTGGGGATACGCAGTATTTT. It is translated as CASSWSNQGSGDTQYF.

The chain uses TRBV19 and TRBJ1-1; D gene unclear. The germline gives CDR1 LNHDA, CDR2 SQIVND (reference sequence). Trimming removed 5 bases from V and 0 bases from J, with 10 bases in between. CDR3 size: 14 residues. This chain's CDR3 is CASSLSHLNTEAFF. Written as DNA, the CDR3 is TGTGCCAGTAGTCTCTCACACCTGAACACTGAAGCTTTCTTT.

The chain carries TRBV6-1 and TRBJ2-7; 10 nucleotides line up with TRBD1. Germline loops: CDR1 MNHNS, CDR2 SASEGT. This CDR3 has 15 amino acids. V lost 3 bases, J lost 5 bases, and 7 bases stayed unmatched. CDR3 in amino acids: CASSDTGTGVHEQYF. The CDR3 DNA follows: TGTGCCAGCAGTGACACCGGGACAGGGGTCCACGAGCAGTACTTC.

The V call is TRBV5-1, the J call TRBJ1-4, with 10 bases identical to TRBD1. V lost 4 bases and J lost 8; bases outside the gene matches: 11. The CDR3 runs to 16 residues. Germline V gene data show CDR1 as SGHRS and CDR2 as YFSETQ. The DNA for the CDR3 is TGCGCCAGCAGCCTCCCAGGCGGGACAGGGGCCGAAAAACTGTTTTTT. Amino acid sequence: CASSLPGGTGAEKLFF.

The rearrangement links TRBV6-5 to TRBJ2-2, with 8 bases that match TRBD1. Trimming took 5 bases from V and 4 from J; bases not matched to a gene: 3. The CDR3 has 14 amino acids. Germline V gene sequence: CDR1 MNHEY, CDR2 SVGAGI. The CDR3 reads CASSPTGGTGELFF. For the CDR3, the DNA is TGTGCCAGCAGTCCAACAGGGGGCACCGGGGAGCTGTTTTTT.

The gene calls are TRBV13 and TRBJ2-1; 7 nucleotides agree with TRBD2. This CDR3 contains 14 residues. Trimming cost V 8 bases and J 2 bases; bases outside gene matches: 6. Germline V CDR1 and CDR2: PRHDT, FYEKMQ (reference sequence). CDR3 sequence (DNA): TGTGCCAGCCGGGGAGGGAGGACCTACAATGAGCAGTTCTTC. Translating gives CASRGGRTYNEQFF.

This chain joins TRBV28 and TRBJ2-2, with D tentatively TRBD1 (6 bases). The CDR3 consists of 16 residues. V dropped 4 bases and J dropped 7 bases, with 19 bases sitting between them. Looked up from germline, CDR1 is MDHEN and CDR2 is SYDVKM. CDR3 bases: TGTGCCAGCAGTTCCCGACAGAGGGGGTCCATCGGGGAGCTGTTTTTT. Translating it yields CASSSRQRGSIGELFF.

The V call is TRBV7-9, the J call TRBJ1-5; no clear D. CDR3 size: 17 residues. Trimming stripped 1 base from V and 0 bases from J, with 13 bases between. Per the germline V gene, CDR1 is SEHNR and CDR2 is FQNEAQ (reference sequence). As DNA, the CDR3 is TGTGCCAGCAGCTTAGGTTCAGGAATGGATAGCAATCAGCCCCAGCATTTT. Encoded protein: CASSLGSGMDSNQPQHF.

This chain uses TRBV5-6 with TRBJ2-6; the match to TRBD2 covers 14 bases. The germline V gene has CDR1 SGHDT and CDR2 YYEEEE. V was clipped by 4 bases and J by 4 bases; unmatched bases: 10. This CDR3 is 19 amino acids long. The CDR3 region is CASSPPGLAGVVGANVLTF. DNA for the CDR3: TGTGCCAGCAGCCCCCCGGGACTAGCGGGAGTGGTGGGGGCCAACGTCCTGACTTTC.

This clone showed up just a few times. This chain joins TRBV5-1 and TRBJ2-3, with 11 bases aligning to TRBD1. J lost 3 bases, V lost 4 bases, and 10 bases had no gene match. Germline assignment: CDR1 SGHRS and CDR2 YFSETQ. There are 17 residues in the CDR3. The CDR3 region has the DNA TGCGCCAGCAGCCACTCCGTCGGGACAGGGGGAACAGATACGCAGTATTTT. This sequence encodes CASSHSVGTGGTDTQYF.

The chain uses TRBV5-1 and TRBJ1-5; tentative D call: TRBD1 (5 bases). The CDR3 spans 16 residues. The V and J ends lost 0 bases and 0 bases respectively, with 10 bases between them. CDR1 and CDR2 from the germline V gene are SGHRS and YFSETQ. The CDR3 DNA is TGCGCCAGCAGCTTGGGTGCGGGGGGTAGCAATCAGCCCCAGCATTTT. The encoded protein is CASSLGAGGSNQPQHF.

J is TRBJ2-2 and V is TRBV11-3; D remains ambiguous. Trimming stripped 6 bases from V and 4 bases from J, with 3 bases between. From germline, CDR1 is SGHNT and CDR2 YENEEA. The CDR3 extends over 11 amino acids. As DNA, the CDR3 is TGTGCCAGCAGGGCCACCGGGGAGCTGTTTTTT. Translating gives CASRATGELFF. The full variable domain, with the rest looked up from reference TRBV11-3 and TRBJ2-2, is EAGVVQSPRYKIIEKKQPVAFWCNPISGHNTLYWYLQNLGQGPELLIRYENEEAVDDSQLPKDRFSAERLKGVDSTLKIQPAELGDSAVYLCASRATGELFFGEGSRLTVL.

The chain links TRBV19 to TRBJ1-4; 7 bases agree with TRBD1. Germline CDR1 reads LNHDA; CDR2 reads SQIVND (reference sequence). CDR3 length equals 14 residues. The ends lost 6 bases at V and 0 bases at J; junction bases unmatched: 1. In nucleotides, the CDR3 is TGTGCCAGTAGGGGGACAGCAACTAATGAAAAACTGTTTTTT. Protein product: CASRGTATNEKLFF.

V usage is TRBV3-1 (or the pseudogene TRBV3-2) and J usage is TRBJ1-5; the match to TRBD1 covers 9 bases. The V segment lost 1 base and the J segment 7 bases; nucleotides outside the gene matches: 8. CDR3 length: 16 residues. The germline V gene has CDR1 LGHDT and CDR2 YNNKEL (reference sequence). For the CDR3, the DNA is TGTGCCAGCAGCCAAGCCGGACAGGGGAGGCCCCAGCCCCAGCATTTT. Its protein is CASSQAGQGRPQPQHF.

The J gene is TRBJ1-2, the V gene TRBV6-5, with no clear D. The V end was cut by 7 bases, the J end by 5 bases, with 14 bases between. Germline V lookup: CDR1 MNHEY, CDR2 SVGAGI. CDR3 length: 13 amino acids. The CDR3 coding sequence is TGTGCCAGCACCAAGGGTGGTGCGTATGGCTACACCTTC. It specifies CASTKGGAYGYTF.

The chain uses TRBV28 and TRBJ2-7; 7 bases are a match to TRBD2. CDR3 length: 12 residues. V lost 6 bases and J lost 7; bases outside the gene matches: 6. Germline V CDR1 and CDR2: MDHEN, SYDVKM. CDR3 amino acids: CASRAGVREQYF. The CDR3, as DNA: TGTGCCAGCAGGGCGGGAGTGAGGGAGCAGTACTTC.

This rearrangement joins TRBV11-2 to TRBJ2-1; the D gene is possibly TRBD1 (6 bases). The germline V gene encodes CDR1 SGHAT and CDR2 FQNNGV. The germline V and J ends were trimmed by 5 bases and 1 base, with 12 bases remaining between them. The CDR3 loop spans 15 amino acids. The CDR3 coding sequence is TGTGCCAGCAGCCTACTGAGGGGGTCCTACAATGAGCAGTTCTTC. Translation: CASSLLRGSYNEQFF.

The chain employs TRBV6-7 and TRBJ2-1; D gene unclear. TRBV6-7 falls under the ORF class, with uncertain function. Trimming cost V 0 bases and J 0 bases, with 9 bases left between them. The CDR3 sequence is 16 residues long. CDR3 coding DNA: TGTGCCAGCAGTTACTCGGACCCGAGCTCCTACAATGAGCAGTTCTTC. Amino acid sequence: CASSYSDPSSYNEQFF.

The CDR3 nucleotides are TGTGCCAGCAGCGAGGGGGGCGGCAACTCTGGAAACACCATATATTTT. Translation: CASSEGGGNSGNTIYF. The genes are TRBV9 and TRBJ1-3, with D perhaps TRBD1 (6 bases). Germline V lookup: CDR1 SGDLS, CDR2 YYNGEE. This CDR3 region has 16 residues. V dropped 3 bases and J dropped 0 bases, with 13 bases sitting between them.

The gene calls are TRBV18 and TRBJ2-4, with a weak D call TRBD2 (5 bases). Germline CDR1 and CDR2: KGHSH and LQKENI. V was cut by 2 bases and J by 1 base, with 9 bases left in between. This CDR3 spans 15 amino acids. The CDR3 loop reads CASSPEGRAKNIQYF. The CDR3, as DNA: TGTGCCAGCTCACCAGAGGGTAGGGCCAAAAACATTCAGTACTTC.

The chain carries TRBV5-1 and TRBJ2-7, with TRBD2 identical over 11 bases. The V gene end was trimmed by 8 bases and the J gene end by 2 bases; junction bases not matched to a gene: 6. CDR1 SGHRS and CDR2 YFSETQ come from the germline V gene. The CDR3 runs to 14 residues. The CDR3 DNA sequence: TGCGCCAGTCGGGGACTAGCGGAGCCCTACGAGCAGTACTTC. It specifies CASRGLAEPYEQYF.